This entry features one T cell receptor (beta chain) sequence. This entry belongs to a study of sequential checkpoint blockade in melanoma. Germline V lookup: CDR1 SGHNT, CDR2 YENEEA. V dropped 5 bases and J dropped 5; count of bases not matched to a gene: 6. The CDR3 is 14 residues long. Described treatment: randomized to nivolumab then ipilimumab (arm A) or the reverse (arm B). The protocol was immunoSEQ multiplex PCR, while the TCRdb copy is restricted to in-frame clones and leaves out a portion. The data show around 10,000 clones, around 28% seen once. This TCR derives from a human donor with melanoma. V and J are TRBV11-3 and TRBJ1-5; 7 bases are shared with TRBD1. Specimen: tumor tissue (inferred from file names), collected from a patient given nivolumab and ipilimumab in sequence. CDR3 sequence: CASSRGQVDQPQHF. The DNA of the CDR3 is TGTGCCAGCAGCCGCGGACAGGTGGATCAGCCCCAGCATTTT.